The 26 T cell receptor beta chains below come from one sample, sequenced in a study of post-analysis software for immune sequencing data. Unique molecular identifiers were built into the TCR beta cDNA libraries. TCRdb independently ran MiXCR on the PCR reads; one entry per CDR3 protein. The table records 650,000 to 850,000 distinct CDR3 sequences, approximately 50% of them present only once. Antigens for these TCRs are unknown. Study-wide findings and caveats: Four to six TRBV segments appeared more often in patients than in controls, and TRBV5-6, TRBV5-1 and TRBV20-1 were among these.

The sequenced material came from blood. The receptors derive from a girl aged 10-17 years with multiple sclerosis.

The rearrangement joins TRBV3-1 to TRBJ2-5; TRBD2 aligns across 10 bases. The CDR3 loop spans 16 amino acids. With 2 bases clipped from V and 6 bases from J, the junction kept 9 bases outside the gene matches. Germline CDR1 reads LGHDT; CDR2 reads YNNKEL (reference sequence). CDR3 coding DNA: TGTGCCAGCAGCCAACGGGCTAGCGGGAGTTGGAAGACCCAGTACTTC. This gives the protein CASSQRASGSWKTQYF.

The chain combines TRBV10-3 with TRBJ2-5, with D unclear. Germline values: CDR1 ENHRY, CDR2 SYGVKD. V was pared by 3 bases and J by 3 bases, with 5 bases between. The CDR3 runs to 12 residues. The CDR3 is CAISERKETQYF. In nucleotides, the CDR3 is TGTGCCATCAGTGAAAGAAAAGAGACCCAGTACTTC.

The chain has TRBV6-5 and TRBJ1-6; 7 bases agree with TRBD1. The CDR3 is 16 amino acids. CDR1 and CDR2 from the germline V gene are MNHEY and SVGAGI. After removal of 0 bases from V and 12 bases from J, the junction contained 11 bases not matched to a gene. This chain's CDR3 is CASSYSDRLSGLPLHF. CDR3 bases: TGTGCCAGCAGTTACTCGGACAGGCTGTCGGGGTTACCCCTCCACTTT.

To note about this clonotype: This likely comes from a read error, as the CDR3 has no conserved phenylalanine or tryptophan at its end. The rearrangement links TRBV5-1 to TRBJ1-2, with a possible D match to TRBD1 (6 bases). CDR1 and CDR2 from the germline V gene are SGHRS and YFSETQ. The ends were cut back, 2 bases at V and 7 bases at J, with 9 bases in the middle. CDR3 size: 12 residues. The CDR3 region is CASSLQGGGYTL. The DNA of the CDR3 is TGCGCCAGCAGCTTACAGGGCGGTGGCTACACCTTA.

This clonotype was observed a few times. The chain employs TRBV6-6 and TRBJ2-1, with TRBD1 identical over 11 bases. The CDR3 has 15 amino acids. The V segment lost 2 bases and the J segment 6 bases; nucleotides outside the gene matches: 3. Germline V gene sequence: CDR1 MNHNY, CDR2 SVGAGI (reference sequence). In DNA form, the CDR3 reads TGTGCCAGCAGTTACCGCGGGACAGGGGGCAATGAGCAGTTCTTC. Its translation: CASSYRGTGGNEQFF.

V usage is TRBV9 and J usage is TRBJ2-5, with TRBD1 as a possible D gene (5 bases). The DNA end is more similar to TRBJ2-7, so the J call may be wrong. Germline-derived CDR1 and CDR2 are SGDLS and YYNGEE. CDR3 size: 15 residues. CDR3 sequence: CASSVGPDTTYEQYF. For the CDR3, the DNA is TGTGCCAGCAGCGTAGGGCCGGACACTACCTACGAGCAGTACTTC.

This rearrangement joins TRBV4-2 to TRBJ1-2; 8 nucleotides align to TRBD1. J was trimmed by 3 bases and V by 8 bases; bases with no gene match: 11. The CDR3 totals 15 residues. Looked up from germline, CDR1 is LGHNA and CDR2 is YNFKEQ. The chain's CDR3 is CASGLGQGSDYGYTF. CDR3 DNA sequence: TGTGCCAGCGGACTCGGACAGGGATCTGACTATGGCTACACCTTC.

This clonotype was observed a few times. The chain has TRBV4-1 and TRBJ1-2; a possible D gene is TRBD1 (6 bases). CDR1 MGHRA and CDR2 YSYEKL come from the germline V gene. The CDR3 covers 16 residues. Trimming pared 0 bases from V and 4 bases from J, leaving 15 bases between. CDR3 in amino acids: CASSQDRTGASYGYTF. In DNA form, the CDR3 reads TGCGCCAGCAGCCAAGATCGGACGGGGGCTTCCTATGGCTACACCTTC.

Here the CDR3 reads CASSQVASRTDTQYF. As DNA, the CDR3 is TGCGCCAGCAGCCAGGTAGCGTCCCGCACAGATACGCAGTATTTT. V usage is TRBV4-1 and J usage is TRBJ2-3, with a possible D match to TRBD2 (5 bases). The V gene lost 3 bases and the J gene lost 1 base, with 11 bases spanning the gap. Germline V gene sequence: CDR1 MGHRA, CDR2 YSYEKL. The CDR3 is 15 amino acids.

This clonotype turned up a few times. The chain carries TRBV5-1 and TRBJ2-7, with a tentative D call TRBD2 (5 bases). The V end lost 4 bases, the J end lost 0 bases, and 14 bases lay between the germline ends. Germline assignment: CDR1 SGHRS and CDR2 YFSETQ. The length of the CDR3 is 15 residues. CDR3: CASSRSAGDSYEQYF. In nucleotides, the CDR3 is TGCGCCAGCAGCCGATCCGCCGGGGACTCCTACGAGCAGTACTTC.

V and J are TRBV5-1 and TRBJ1-2, with D possibly TRBD1 on 6 matching bases. This CDR3 has 13 residues. CDR1 and CDR2 from the germline V gene are SGHRS and YFSETQ. V lost 0 bases and J 8 bases, leaving 11 bases between the germline ends. This CDR3 is CASSLGQVVGYTF. For the CDR3, the DNA is TGCGCCAGCAGCTTGGGACAGGTTGTGGGCTACACCTTC. The whole variable domain, filled in from reference TRBV5-1 and TRBJ1-2, reads KAGVTQTPRYLIKTRGQQVTLSCSPISGHRSVSWYQQTPGQGLQFLFEYFSETQRNKGNFPGRFSGRQFSNSRSEMNVSTLELGDSALYLCASSLGQVVGYTFGSGTRLTVV.

The V gene is TRBV10-3, the J gene TRBJ2-3; 13 nucleotides match TRBD2. The CDR3 loop spans 14 amino acids. Trimming removed 11 bases from V and 1 base from J; junction bases left unmatched: 3. CDR1 and CDR2 from the germline V gene are ENHRY and SYGVKD. The CDR3: CASGTSGGTDTQYF. For the CDR3, the DNA is TGTGCCTCAGGGACTAGCGGGGGCACAGATACGCAGTATTTT.

The chain has TRBV28 and TRBJ2-4, with 13 bases lining up with TRBD2. The J call is in doubt because the DNA end fits TRBJ2-7 better. The CDR3 has 17 residues. Germline V CDR1 and CDR2: MDHEN, SYDVKM. CDR3 protein: CASSFGLAGEVTYEQYF. The CDR3 nucleotides read TGTGCCAGCAGTTTTGGACTAGCGGGAGAAGTAACCTACGAGCAGTACTTC.

This clonotype was detected only a few times. The chain joins TRBV27 to TRBJ2-2; perhaps TRBD2 as D (6 bases). Per the germline V gene, CDR1 is MNHEY and CDR2 is SMNVEV (reference sequence). V gave up 7 bases and J gave up 3 bases, with 15 bases separating them. CDR3 length: 15 amino acids. CDR3 region: CASTPIGGHTGELFF. In DNA, the CDR3 is TGTGCCAGCACCCCAATAGGAGGGCACACCGGGGAGCTGTTTTTT.

This clonotype was observed a handful of times. CDR3 residues: CSSLGTSGGLTYNEQFF. The DNA for the CDR3 is TGCAGCTCCTTAGGGACTAGCGGGGGCCTGACCTACAATGAGCAGTTCTTC. This chain links TRBV29-1 with TRBJ2-1; the match to TRBD2 covers 14 bases. V was pared by 8 bases and J by 2 bases, with 11 bases of the junction left unmatched. Germline V CDR1 and CDR2: SQVTM, ANQGSEA. The CDR3 contains 17 residues.

In its sample, this clonotype was seen a few times. The chain is built from TRBV12-3 or TRBV12-4 and TRBJ1-4; D not resolved. Trimming left V 5 bases short and J 8 bases short, with 12 bases between. CDR3 size: 13 residues. CDR3 coding DNA: TGTGCCAGCAGTGACCCCCGACGCGAAAAACTGTTTTTT. Translation: CASSDPRREKLFF.

CDR3 sequence: CASSPGGGWTDEQFF. Written as DNA, the CDR3 is TGTGCCAGCAGCCCGGGGGGCGGTTGGACGGATGAGCAGTTCTTC. The chain combines TRBV7-2 with TRBJ2-1; a possible D gene is TRBD2 (7 bases). The germline V gene encodes CDR1 SGHTA and CDR2 FQGNSA. The CDR3 has 15 amino acids. The V end was cut by 5 bases, the J end by 8 bases, with 19 bases between.

The chain employs TRBV4-1 and TRBJ2-1; 7 nucleotides match TRBD2. The V gene end was trimmed by 0 bases and the J gene end by 8 bases; junction bases not matched to a gene: 4. CDR1 and CDR2 (germline): MGHRA, YSYEKL. CDR3 length: 14 residues. The DNA of the CDR3 is TGCGCCAGCAGCCAAGATCTCGGGGGGTATGAGCAGTTCTTC. Translating it yields CASSQDLGGYEQFF.

The chain joins TRBV7-9 to TRBJ1-5; the match to TRBD1 covers 7 bases. With V trimmed by 1 base and J by 6 bases, 15 bases remained unmatched. This CDR3 is 18 amino acids long. Germline V gene sequence: CDR1 SEHNR, CDR2 FQNEAQ (reference sequence). The CDR3 region has the DNA TGTGCCAGCAGCTTAGTCACGATAAAGACAGGGCGGGTTCAGCCCCAGCATTTT. This sequence encodes CASSLVTIKTGRVQPQHF.

This clonotype has more than one count but fewer than ten. The chain links TRBV7-3 to TRBJ2-7; TRBD2 matches at 7 bases. V lost 1 base, J lost 6 bases, and 9 bases stayed unmatched. The CDR3 runs 15 residues. Germline V gene data show CDR1 as SGHTA and CDR2 as FQGTGA. The CDR3, as DNA: TGTGCCAGCAGCTTAATGGGGACTATTGGGATCGAGCAGTACTTC. It is translated as CASSLMGTIGIEQYF.

The chain combines TRBV20-1 with TRBJ2-1; no definite D call. V was shortened by 3 bases and J by 4 bases, with 7 bases between the two germline ends. Germline CDR1 and CDR2: DFQATT and SNEGSKA (reference sequence). CDR3 length equals 12 residues. Written as DNA, the CDR3 is TGCAGTGCTAGGGGCATGTACAATGAGCAGTTCTTC. It encodes CSARGMYNEQFF.

This sequence joins TRBV20-1 and TRBJ1-2, with D possibly TRBD1 on 5 matching bases. CDR3 size: 13 residues. In germline, CDR1 is DFQATT, CDR2 SNEGSKA (reference sequence). Trimming removed 1 base at V and 2 bases at J, with 8 bases between. This CDR3 is CSARGGMNYGYTF. DNA of the CDR3: TGCAGTGCTAGAGGGGGGATGAACTATGGCTACACCTTC.

The V gene is TRBV15, the J gene TRBJ2-1; D unresolved. The DNA end lines up better with TRBJ2-7; the J call may be wrong. The CDR3 covers 15 residues. The germline V gene has CDR1 LNHNV and CDR2 YYDKDF (reference sequence). As DNA, the CDR3 is TGTGCCACCAGCAGAGGCCCGCTTCCATTCAATGAGCAGTACTTC. Its protein is CATSRGPLPFNEQYF.

V and J are TRBV7-2 and TRBJ1-5; D gene unclear. Germline values: CDR1 SGHTA, CDR2 FQGNSA. V was clipped by 4 bases and J by 7 bases, with 14 bases between them. This CDR3 has 14 amino acids. The CDR3 coding sequence is TGTGCCAGCAGCTGGAGTGGGCCAGGACAGCCCCAGCATTTT. It yields the protein CASSWSGPGQPQHF.

For the CDR3, the DNA is TGTGCCAGCAGCTTCCGGGACAGTCATACCTACGAGCAGTACTTC. As protein: CASSFRDSHTYEQYF. V gene TRBV7-9 combines with J gene TRBJ2-7, with TRBD1 identical over 7 bases. Germline V CDR1 and CDR2: SEHNR, FQNEAQ (reference sequence). V shed 3 bases, J shed 2 bases, and the junction held 7 bases outside the gene matches. The CDR3 length is 15 residues.

There are a few counts of this clonotype. The J gene is TRBJ2-1, the V gene TRBV30, with TRBD2 as a possible D gene (6 bases). Trimming removed 7 bases from V and 6 bases from J, with 10 bases in between. This CDR3 is built from 11 residues. Germline CDR1 and CDR2: GTSNPN and SVGIG (reference sequence). The CDR3 reads CASGLLNEQFF. The CDR3 region has the DNA TGTGCCTCGGGACTTCTCAATGAGCAGTTCTTC. Together with reference TRBV30 and TRBJ2-1, the CDR3 gives the full variable domain: SQTIHQWPATLVQPVGSPLSLECTVEGTSNPNLYWYRQAAGRGLQLLFYSVGIGQISSEVPQNLSASRPQDRQFILSSKKLLLSDSGFYLCASGLLNEQFFGPGTRLTVL.